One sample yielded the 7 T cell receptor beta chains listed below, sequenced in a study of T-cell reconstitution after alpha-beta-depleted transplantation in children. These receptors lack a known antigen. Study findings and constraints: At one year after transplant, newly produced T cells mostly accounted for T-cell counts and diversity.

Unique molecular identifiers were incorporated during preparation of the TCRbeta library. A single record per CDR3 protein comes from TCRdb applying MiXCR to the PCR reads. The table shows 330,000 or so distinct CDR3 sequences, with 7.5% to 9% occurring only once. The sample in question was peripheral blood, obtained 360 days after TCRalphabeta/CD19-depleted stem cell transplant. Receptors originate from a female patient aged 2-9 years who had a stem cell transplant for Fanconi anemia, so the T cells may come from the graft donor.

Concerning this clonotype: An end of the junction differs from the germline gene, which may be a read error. The CDR3 region has the DNA TGTGCCAGCGGCTGGGGCAGGGGCGCCGGGGGGCTGTTTTTT. Its translation: CASGWGRGAGGLFF. The chain uses TRBV7-8 and TRBJ2-2; D possibly matches TRBD1 or TRBD2 (6 bases each). The length of the CDR3 is 14 residues. Germline CDR1 SGHVS, CDR2 FQNEAQ.

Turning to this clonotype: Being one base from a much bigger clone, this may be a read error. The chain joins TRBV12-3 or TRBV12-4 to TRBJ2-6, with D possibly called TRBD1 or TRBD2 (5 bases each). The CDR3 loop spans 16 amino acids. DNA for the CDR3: TGTGCCAGCAGTCCCCCCCCAATACTAGGGGCCAACGTCCAGACTTTC. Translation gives CASSPPPILGANVQTF.

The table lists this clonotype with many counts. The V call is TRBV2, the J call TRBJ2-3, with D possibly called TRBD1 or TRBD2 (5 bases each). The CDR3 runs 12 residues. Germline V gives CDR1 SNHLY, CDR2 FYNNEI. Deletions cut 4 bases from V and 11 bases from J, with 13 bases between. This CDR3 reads CASSGRDALQYF. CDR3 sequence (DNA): TGTGCCAGCAGTGGTCGGGACGCTTTGCAGTATTTT. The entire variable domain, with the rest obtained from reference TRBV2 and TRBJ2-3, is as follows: EPEVTQTPSHQVTQMGQEVILRCVPISNHLYFYWYRQILGQKVEFLVSFYNNEISEKSEIFDDQFSVERPDGSNFTLKIRSTKLEDSAMYFCASSGRDALQYFGPGTRLTVL.

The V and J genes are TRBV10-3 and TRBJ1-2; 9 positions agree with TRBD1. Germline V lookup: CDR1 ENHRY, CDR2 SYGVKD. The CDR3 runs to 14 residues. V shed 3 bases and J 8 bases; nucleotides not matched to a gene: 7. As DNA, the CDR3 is TGTGCCATCAGTGACCCGGGACAGGGAGGGGGCTACACCTTC. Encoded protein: CAISDPGQGGGYTF.

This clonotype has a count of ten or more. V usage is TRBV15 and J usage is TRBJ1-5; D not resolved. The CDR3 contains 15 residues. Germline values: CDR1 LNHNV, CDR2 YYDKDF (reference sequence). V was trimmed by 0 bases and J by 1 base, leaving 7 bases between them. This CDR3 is CATSRELGSNQPQHF. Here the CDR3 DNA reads TGTGCCACCAGCAGAGAATTGGGGAGCAATCAGCCCCAGCATTTT.

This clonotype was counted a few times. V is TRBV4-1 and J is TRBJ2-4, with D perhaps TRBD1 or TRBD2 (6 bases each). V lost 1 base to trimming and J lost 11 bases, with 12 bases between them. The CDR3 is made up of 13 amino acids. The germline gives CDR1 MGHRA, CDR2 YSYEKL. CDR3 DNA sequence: TGCGCCAGCAGCCAAGTAACCCGGGGGCTTCAGTACTTC. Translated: CASSQVTRGLQYF.

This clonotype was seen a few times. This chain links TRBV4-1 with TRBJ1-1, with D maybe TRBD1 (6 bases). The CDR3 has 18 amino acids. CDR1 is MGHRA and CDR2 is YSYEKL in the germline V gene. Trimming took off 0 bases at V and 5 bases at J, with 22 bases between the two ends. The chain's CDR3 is CASSQETRDILMRTEAFF. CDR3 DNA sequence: TGCGCCAGCAGCCAAGAAACCCGGGACATATTGATGAGGACTGAAGCTTTCTTT.